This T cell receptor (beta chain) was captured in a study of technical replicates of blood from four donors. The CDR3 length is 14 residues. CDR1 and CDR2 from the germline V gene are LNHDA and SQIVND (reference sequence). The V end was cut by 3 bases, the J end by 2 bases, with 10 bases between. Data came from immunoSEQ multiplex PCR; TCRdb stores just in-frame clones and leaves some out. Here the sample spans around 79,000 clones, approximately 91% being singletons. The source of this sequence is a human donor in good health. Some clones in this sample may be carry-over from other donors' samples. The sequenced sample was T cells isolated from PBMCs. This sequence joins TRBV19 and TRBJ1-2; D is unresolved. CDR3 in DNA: TGTGCCAGTAGTATTCGGGGTCCGAACTATGGCTACACCTTC. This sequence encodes CASSIRGPNYGYTF.